This passage covers 3 T cell receptor beta chains from one sample sequenced in a study of CD8+ T cells in alopecia areata. cDNA reverse transcribed from extracted RNA served as the sequencing template. Sequenced by immunoSEQ multiplex PCR; TCRdb stores in-frame clones only, minus some. The table includes 140,000 to 150,000 clones, around three fifths detected once. This sample comprised CD4+ T cells sorted from blood, obtained at week 0. Every receptor here comes from a human donor with alopecia areata.

The rearrangement joins TRBV5-1 to TRBJ2-1; 8 positions agree with TRBD1. CDR3 length equals 15 residues. Germline V gene lookup returns CDR1 SGHRS and CDR2 YFSETQ. J was trimmed by 6 bases and V by 0 bases; bases with no gene match: 5. The chain's CDR3 is CASSLGQGLINEQFF. The CDR3 nucleotides are TGCGCCAGCAGCTTGGGACAGGGGCTTATCAATGAGCAGTTCTTC.

This clone has only a few counts. This chain joins TRBV14 and TRBJ2-1; 7 nucleotides match TRBD1. The ends lost 5 bases at V and 6 bases at J; junction bases unmatched: 7. CDR3 size: 14 residues. CDR1 SGHDN and CDR2 FVKESK come from the germline V gene. The CDR3 bases are TGTGCCAGCAGCGCGCGACAGGGATTCAATGAGCAGTTCTTC. Its protein is CASSARQGFNEQFF.

This clone was seen once. The chain carries TRBV27 and TRBJ1-3; unclear D gene. Germline CDR1 MNHEY, CDR2 SMNVEV (reference sequence). Trimming took off 5 bases at V and 4 bases at J, with 12 bases between the two ends. This CDR3 comprises 14 residues. The CDR3 region has the DNA TGTGCCAGCAGTGAATTTGGCAGAGGAAACACCATATATTTT. This codes for CASSEFGRGNTIYF.